This T cell receptor beta chain was sequenced during a study of blood T cell repertoires in COVID-19. Background on the study: Whether acute or convalescent, the COVID-19 samples came from the United States, Italy and Spain.

Libraries were prepared by immunoSEQ multiplex PCR; TCRdb keeps only in-frame clonotypes and omits some of them. The sample holds about 210,000 clones, approximately 80% seen once. The V end lost 2 bases, the J end lost 3 bases, and 13 bases lay between the germline ends. The CDR3 covers 15 residues. CDR1 MNHNY and CDR2 SVGAGI come from the germline V gene (reference sequence). The sample was peripheral blood. This receptor was identified in a human donor in a cohort sampled during active COVID-19. This rearrangement joins TRBV6-6 to TRBJ2-5; TRBD1 is a possible D gene (6 bases). The CDR3 is CASSYLGASEETQYF. The DNA for the CDR3 is TGTGCCAGCAGTTACCTGGGGGCTTCGGAAGAGACCCAGTACTTC.